This T cell receptor beta chain comes out of a study of cytomegalovirus exposure and HLA in healthy donors. Study-wide background: The roughly 120 million unique TCR beta sequences, from around 200 million T cells, were found by an earlier analysis. Study conclusions and caveats: CMV serostatus was the only immune exposure information that was available.

As for the donors, each was a healthy bone marrow donor. Unrecorded immune exposure was likely among donors, who were nominally healthy when sampled. This clone was seen a handful of times. Its specificity is unknown. Trimming took 0 bases from V and 3 from J, leaving 12 bases between them. The CDR3 contains 16 residues. CDR1 and CDR2 from the germline V gene are MNHNY and SVGAGI (reference sequence). PCR involved 60 Vbeta and 13 Jbeta primers. The repertoire was sequenced with immunoSEQ multiplex PCR; TCRdb's copy has only in-frame clones and lacks some. The repertoire has more than 120,000 clones, about four fifths of them found once; the top ten carry less than 7.5%.

This receptor was obtained from a woman between 40 and 50 years old in good health and CMV-seropositive. The rearrangement joins TRBV6-6 to TRBJ2-1, with D possibly TRBD2 on 5 matching bases. Sequences were obtained from PBMCs. The CDR3 spells CASSYSRVPYYNEQFF. Written as DNA, the CDR3 is TGTGCCAGCAGTTACTCGAGGGTTCCTTACTACAATGAGCAGTTCTTC.